Detailed here is one T cell receptor beta chain. This sample was included in a study of blood T cell repertoires in COVID-19. On the study more broadly: Acute and convalescent COVID-19 samples came from the United States, Italy and Spain.

The CDR3 is 15 residues long. The V gene end was trimmed by 7 bases and the J gene end by 0 bases; junction bases not matched to a gene: 5. Looked up from germline, CDR1 is MDHEN and CDR2 is SYDVKM. Authors' processing steps: Cell counts per sample came from amplifying reference gene primers. The method was immunoSEQ multiplex PCR; TCRdb's version includes in-frame clones alone and lacks a portion of them. The V and J calls and the clone size are those of that table, but D and trimming were determined from the DNA. Of 56,000 or so clones listed, 65% to 90% are singletons. This receptor was obtained from a human donor in a cohort sampled during active COVID-19. The chain recombines TRBV28 with TRBJ1-1, with 10 bases aligning to TRBD1. Specimen: peripheral blood. CDR3 loop: CASKRQGALNTEAFF. The CDR3 nucleotides are TGTGCCAGCAAACGACAGGGGGCCCTGAACACTGAAGCTTTCTTT.